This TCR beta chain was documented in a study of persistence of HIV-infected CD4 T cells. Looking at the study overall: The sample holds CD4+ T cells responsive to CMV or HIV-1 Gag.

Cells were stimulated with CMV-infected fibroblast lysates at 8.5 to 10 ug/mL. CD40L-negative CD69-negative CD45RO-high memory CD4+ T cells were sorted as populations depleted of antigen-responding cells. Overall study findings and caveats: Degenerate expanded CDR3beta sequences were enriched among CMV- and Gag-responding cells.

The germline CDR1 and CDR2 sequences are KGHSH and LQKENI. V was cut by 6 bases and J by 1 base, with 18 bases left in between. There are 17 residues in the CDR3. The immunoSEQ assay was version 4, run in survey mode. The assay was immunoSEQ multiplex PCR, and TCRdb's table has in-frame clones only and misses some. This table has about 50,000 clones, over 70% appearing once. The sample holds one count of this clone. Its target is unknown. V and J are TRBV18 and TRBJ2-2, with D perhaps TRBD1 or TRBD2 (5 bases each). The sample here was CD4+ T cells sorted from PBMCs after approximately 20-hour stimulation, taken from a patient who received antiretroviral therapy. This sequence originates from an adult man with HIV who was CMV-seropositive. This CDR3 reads CASSLEGPGRNTGELFF. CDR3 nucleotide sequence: TGTGCCAGCTCCCTCGAGGGGCCTGGGCGGAACACCGGGGAGCTGTTTTTT.